This T cell receptor (beta chain) comes out of a study of blood T cell repertoires in COVID-19. Study-wide background: The origin of the acute and convalescent COVID-19 samples was the United States, Italy and Spain. T cells, B-cell-depleted T cells, or PBMCs supplied cDNA or gDNA.

Concerning this clone: The same CDR3 is also encoded by other DNA sequences in this sample.

The CDR3 totals 15 residues. The ends lost 0 bases at V and 2 bases at J; junction bases unmatched: 1. Per the germline V gene, CDR1 is SGHTA and CDR2 is FQGNSA. Per the original data handling: Using reference gene primer amplification, nucleated cell counts were estimated. Libraries were prepared by immunoSEQ multiplex PCR; TCRdb keeps only in-frame clonotypes and omits some of them. V, J and clone size are taken as reported in that table, and D and trimming were inferred from the DNA itself. The table has under 500,000 clones, nearly 90% seen once. Cohort assignment relied on participant-reported clinical history.

This clonotype originated in a young woman with acute COVID-19. The V and J genes are TRBV7-2 and TRBJ1-2, with 9 bases identical to TRBD1. The sequencing input was PBMCs or T cells enriched from blood (not recorded which). This chain's CDR3 is CASSLAGTGNYGYTF. Here the CDR3 DNA reads TGTGCCAGCAGCTTAGCGGGGACAGGGAACTATGGCTACACCTTC.